Below are 20 T cell receptor beta chains sequenced from a single sample in a study of blood T cell repertoires in COVID-19 (dated by TCRdb to about 2020). The library was built by means of the immunoSEQ multiplex PCR assay. TCRdb mirrors the immuneACCESS table, restricted to in-frame sequences. Some clones are absent from its copies; in checked studies, under half trace to an unresolved V gene, and the reason for the others is unknown. This sample lists over 60,000 clones; around four fifths were detected once. The leading ten clones occupy 10% to 15% of the sample. The sample was peripheral blood. The receptors come from a human donor in a cohort sampled during active COVID-19.

This chain links TRBV28 with TRBJ1-1, with 7 bases fitting TRBD1. Germline-derived CDR1 and CDR2 are MDHEN and SYDVKM. The CDR3 is 13 residues long. V was pared by 6 bases and J by 11 bases, with 12 bases of the junction left unmatched. CDR3 nucleotide sequence: TGTGCCAGCAGGACTAGGATACAGGGGAAGGCTTTCTTT. As protein: CASRTRIQGKAFF.

Details on this clone: This specimen includes other DNA sequences encoding the same CDR3. The gene calls are TRBV3-1 (or the pseudogene TRBV3-2) and TRBJ2-7, with D tentatively TRBD2 (6 bases). Per the germline V gene, CDR1 is LGHDT and CDR2 is YNNKEL (reference sequence). V was shortened by 1 base and J by 2 bases, with 9 bases between the two germline ends. The CDR3 sequence is 14 residues long. CDR3 region: CASSQVPGAYEQYF. CDR3 bases: TGTGCCAGCAGCCAAGTACCGGGGGCCTACGAGCAGTACTTC.

The chain combines TRBV6-6 with TRBJ1-2; a weak D match, TRBD1 (6 bases). This CDR3 has 14 residues. V was clipped by 6 bases and J by 4 bases, with 15 bases between them. Germline V CDR1 and CDR2: MNHNY, SVGAGI (reference sequence). The DNA for the CDR3 is TGTGCCAGCAGGGCCCCTGGACAGTCCTATGGCTACACCTTC. This sequence encodes CASRAPGQSYGYTF.

Here the CDR3 DNA reads TGCGCCAGCAGTTTTAGGGGCATACTAAGCAATGAGCAGTTCTTC. This encodes CASSFRGILSNEQFF. The rearrangement uses TRBV5-1 and TRBJ2-1; the D gene is possibly TRBD1 (5 bases). Between the trimmed V and J ends, which lost 5 bases and 6 bases, there was a span of 18 bases. The length of the CDR3 is 15 residues. Germline values: CDR1 SGHRS, CDR2 YFSETQ.

This chain connects TRBV5-4 to TRBJ1-2, with 9 bases fitting TRBD1. Looked up from germline, CDR1 is SGHNT and CDR2 is YYREEE (reference sequence). Losses at the gene ends were 0 bases for V and 7 bases for J; bases not matched to a gene: 7. The CDR3 is 15 residues long. CDR3 residues: CASSLAGGQGLGYTF. CDR3 sequence (DNA): TGTGCCAGCAGCTTGGCGGGGGGACAGGGCCTTGGCTACACCTTC. Supplemented by reference TRBV5-4 and TRBJ1-2, the full variable domain reads ETGVTQSPTHLIKTRGQQVTLRCSSQSGHNTVSWYQQALGQGPQFIFQYYREEENGRGNFPPRFSGLQFPNYSSELNVNALELDDSALYLCASSLAGGQGLGYTFGSGTRLTVV.

The chain carries TRBV5-1 and TRBJ2-3, with 7 nucleotides matching TRBD2. The CDR3 spans 16 residues. Germline V gene data show CDR1 as SGHRS and CDR2 as YFSETQ. The J segment lost 0 bases and the V segment lost 0 bases, leaving 4 bases of the junction unmatched. The CDR3 DNA is TGCGCCAGCAGCTTGGACCTAGCGGCTAGCACAGATACGCAGTATTTT. This codes for CASSLDLAASTDTQYF.

The sample holds a few counts of this clone. This chain joins TRBV9 and TRBJ1-5; TRBD1 might be the D (5 bases). Trimming removed 1 base from V and 6 bases from J, with 14 bases in between. This CDR3 has 15 amino acids. Per the germline V gene, CDR1 is SGDLS and CDR2 is YYNGEE. The CDR3: CASSVSGREGQPQHF. The DNA of the CDR3 is TGTGCCAGCAGCGTATCGGGCAGGGAGGGTCAGCCCCAGCATTTT.

The DNA of the CDR3 is TGTGCCAGCAGCCAAGGAACTCTCTATGGCTACACCTTC. It yields the protein CASSQGTLYGYTF. The V and J genes are TRBV14 and TRBJ1-2, with D unclear. V was pared by 1 base and J by 4 bases, with 7 bases between. CDR1 and CDR2 (germline): SGHDN, FVKESK. This CDR3 contains 13 residues. The full variable domain, completed using reference TRBV14 and TRBJ1-2, is EAGVTQFPSHSVIEKGQTVTLRCDPISGHDNLYWYRRVMGKEIKFLLHFVKESKQDESGMPNNRFLAERTGGTYSTLKVQPAELEDSGVYFCASSQGTLYGYTFGSGTRLTVV.

The chain has TRBV7-9 and TRBJ2-7, with TRBD2 identical over 11 bases. This CDR3 has 14 residues. V lost 3 bases, J lost 6 bases, and 4 bases stayed unmatched. Germline CDR1 is SEHNR and CDR2 is FQNEAQ (reference sequence). The chain's CDR3 is CASSFRTSGLEQYF. CDR3 coding DNA: TGTGCCAGCAGCTTCCGGACTAGCGGGCTCGAGCAGTACTTC.

V usage is TRBV7-9 and J usage is TRBJ2-1, with 7 bases that match TRBD1. The CDR3 length is 17 residues. Germline CDR1 reads SEHNR; CDR2 reads FQNEAQ (reference sequence). The V gene end was trimmed by 1 base and the J gene end by 3 bases; junction bases not matched to a gene: 9. The CDR3 DNA reads TGTGCCAGCAGCTTAGTGGACAGGATGGGGTACTACAATGAGCAGTTCTTC. As protein: CASSLVDRMGYYNEQFF.

V usage is TRBV5-1 and J usage is TRBJ1-1, with D perhaps matching TRBD1 (5 bases). The CDR3 has 15 amino acids. Germline lookup yields CDR1 SGHRS and CDR2 YFSETQ. The germline V and J ends were trimmed by 0 bases and 1 base, with 10 bases remaining between them. CDR3 sequence: CASSLDPGQNTEAFF. CDR3 DNA sequence: TGCGCCAGCAGCTTGGATCCAGGGCAGAACACTGAAGCTTTCTTT.

The chain combines TRBV2 with TRBJ2-7; D remains unclear. CDR3 length equals 11 residues. V was shortened by 5 bases and J by 9 bases, with 11 bases between the two germline ends. Germline CDR1 SNHLY, CDR2 FYNNEI. CDR3 nucleotides: TGTGCCAGCAGTCTCCTCTCCGGGCAGTACTTC. Translating it yields CASSLLSGQYF. Based on the CDR3 plus reference TRBV2 and TRBJ2-7, the full variable domain is EPEVTQTPSHQVTQMGQEVILRCVPISNHLYFYWYRQILGQKVEFLVSFYNNEISEKSEIFDDQFSVERPDGSNFTLKIRSTKLEDSAMYFCASSLLSGQYFGPGTRLTVT.

This chain connects TRBV5-1 to TRBJ2-6; 8 positions agree with TRBD2. Germline lookup yields CDR1 SGHRS and CDR2 YFSETQ. There are 18 residues in the CDR3. The V and J ends lost 5 bases and 2 bases, in that order; junction bases with no gene match: 12. CDR3 amino acids: CASRERRGADTGANVLTF. The CDR3, as DNA: TGCGCCAGCAGAGAGAGGCGGGGGGCGGACACTGGGGCCAACGTCCTGACTTTC.

V and J are TRBV7-2 and TRBJ2-1; TRBD2 might be the D (5 bases). V shed 6 bases and J shed 12 bases, with 18 bases lying between them. From germline, CDR1 is SGHTA and CDR2 FQGNSA. The CDR3 consists of 13 residues. The CDR3 region is CASSPTVAGGQFF. CDR3 sequence (DNA): TGTGCCAGCAGTCCAACGGTGGCGGGTGGGCAGTTCTTC.

The chain has TRBV25-1 and TRBJ2-7; maybe TRBD1 (6 bases). Trimming took off 8 bases at V and 2 bases at J, with 13 bases between the two ends. The CDR3 contains 13 residues. Germline-derived CDR1 and CDR2 are MGHDK and SYGVNS. CDR3 sequence reads: CASGKDRTYEQYF. The DNA for the CDR3 is TGTGCCAGCGGCAAGGACAGAACCTACGAGCAGTACTTC.

The V gene is TRBV27, the J gene TRBJ1-6; no clear D. CDR1 MNHEY and CDR2 SMNVEV come from the germline V gene (reference sequence). CDR3 length: 13 residues. V was trimmed by 7 bases and J by 7 bases, leaving 11 bases between them. The CDR3 loop is CASTFGQNSPLHF. CDR3 sequence (DNA): TGTGCCAGCACCTTTGGGCAGAATTCACCCCTCCACTTT.

This sequence joins TRBV5-5 and TRBJ1-1; D might be TRBD1 (6 bases). The CDR3 is 13 amino acids. V was shortened by 2 bases and J by 4 bases, with 9 bases between the two germline ends. From germline, CDR1 is SGHKS and CDR2 YYEKEE (reference sequence). The CDR3 protein is CASSLGGGTEAFF. CDR3 sequence (DNA): TGTGCCAGCAGCTTAGGGGGGGGCACTGAAGCTTTCTTT. The variable domain in full, with the rest retrieved from reference TRBV5-5 and TRBJ1-1, is DAGVTQSPTHLIKTRGQQVTLRCSPISGHKSVSWYQQVLGQGPQFIFQYYEKEERGRGNFPDRFSARQFPNYSSELNVNALLLGDSALYLCASSLGGGTEAFFGQGTRLTVV.

This chain connects TRBV29-1 to TRBJ2-7, with TRBD1 matching over 9 bases. Germline-derived CDR1 and CDR2 are SQVTM and ANQGSEA. Trimming removed 2 bases from V and 3 bases from J; junction bases left unmatched: 8. CDR3 length equals 15 residues. The CDR3 sequence: CSVELGDRENYEQYF. CDR3 nucleotides: TGCAGCGTTGAATTGGGGGACAGGGAAAACTACGAGCAGTACTTC.

This clone was counted once. CDR3 sequence reads: CASTRSGTGSGNTIYF. In nucleotides, the CDR3 is TGTGCCAGTACCAGATCCGGGACAGGCTCTGGAAACACCATATATTTT. The genes are TRBV19 and TRBJ1-3; 8 bases are a match to TRBD1. The CDR3 runs 16 residues. Germline V gene data show CDR1 as LNHDA and CDR2 as SQIVND (reference sequence). V trimming: 7 bases; J trimming: 0 bases; junction bases outside the gene matches: 8.

The gene calls are TRBV2 and TRBJ1-1, with 8 bases lining up with TRBD1. V lost 6 bases to trimming and J lost 2 bases; unmatched junction nucleotides: 8. Germline-derived CDR1 and CDR2 are SNHLY and FYNNEI. The CDR3 extends over 15 amino acids. In DNA form, the CDR3 reads TGTGCCAGCAGCGACAGGGGAGTGTTAAACACTGAAGCTTTCTTT. Protein sequence: CASSDRGVLNTEAFF.